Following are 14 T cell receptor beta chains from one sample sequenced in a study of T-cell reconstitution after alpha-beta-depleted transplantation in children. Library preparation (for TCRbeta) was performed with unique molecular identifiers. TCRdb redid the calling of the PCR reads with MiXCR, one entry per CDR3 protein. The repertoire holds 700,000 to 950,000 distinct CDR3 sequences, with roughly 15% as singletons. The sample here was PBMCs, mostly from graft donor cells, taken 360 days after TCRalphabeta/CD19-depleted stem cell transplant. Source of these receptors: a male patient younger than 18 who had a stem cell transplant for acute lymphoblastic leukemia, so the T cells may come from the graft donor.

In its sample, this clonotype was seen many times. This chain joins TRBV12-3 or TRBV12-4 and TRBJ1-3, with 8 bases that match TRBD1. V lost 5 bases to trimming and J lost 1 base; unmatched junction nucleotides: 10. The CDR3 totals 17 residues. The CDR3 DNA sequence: TGTGCCAGCAGTCTCTATTTGGGACAGGCTTCTGGAAACACCATATATTTT. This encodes CASSLYLGQASGNTIYF.

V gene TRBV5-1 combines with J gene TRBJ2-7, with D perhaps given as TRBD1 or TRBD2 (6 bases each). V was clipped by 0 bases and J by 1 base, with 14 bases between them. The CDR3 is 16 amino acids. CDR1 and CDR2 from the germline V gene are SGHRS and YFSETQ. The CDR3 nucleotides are TGCGCCAGCAGCTTGGGTAACAGGGCGGGATCCTACGAGCAGTACTTC. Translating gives CASSLGNRAGSYEQYF.

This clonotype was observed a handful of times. The CDR3 coding sequence is TGTGCCAGCAGTTACTCGATACGGACCTCTGGGGCCAACGTCCTGACTTTC. It encodes CASSYSIRTSGANVLTF. The rearrangement uses TRBV6-5 and TRBJ2-6; D ambiguous. V was shortened by 0 bases and J by 0 bases, with 9 bases between the two germline ends. The CDR3 has 17 amino acids. Germline loops: CDR1 MNHEY, CDR2 SVGAGI.

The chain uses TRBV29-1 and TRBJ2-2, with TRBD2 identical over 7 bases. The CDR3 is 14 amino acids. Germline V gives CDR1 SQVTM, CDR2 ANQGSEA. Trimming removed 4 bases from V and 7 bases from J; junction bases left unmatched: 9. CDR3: CSVASGLTIGELFF. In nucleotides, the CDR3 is TGCAGCGTTGCTTCGGGACTAACAATCGGGGAGCTGTTTTTT.

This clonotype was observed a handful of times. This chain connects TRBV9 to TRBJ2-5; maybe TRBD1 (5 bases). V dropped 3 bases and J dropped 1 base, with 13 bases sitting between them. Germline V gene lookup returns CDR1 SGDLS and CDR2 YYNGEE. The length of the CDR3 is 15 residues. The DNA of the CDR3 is TGTGCCAGCAGCGCCCTCGGCAGGGCCCAAGAGACCCAGTACTTC. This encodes CASSALGRAQETQYF.

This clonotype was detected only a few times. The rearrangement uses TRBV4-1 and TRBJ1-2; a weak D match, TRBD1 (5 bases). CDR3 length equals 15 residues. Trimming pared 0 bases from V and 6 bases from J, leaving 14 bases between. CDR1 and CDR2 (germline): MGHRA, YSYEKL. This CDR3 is CASSQDLWGTDGYTF. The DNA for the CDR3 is TGCGCCAGCAGCCAAGATCTTTGGGGGACGGATGGCTACACCTTC.

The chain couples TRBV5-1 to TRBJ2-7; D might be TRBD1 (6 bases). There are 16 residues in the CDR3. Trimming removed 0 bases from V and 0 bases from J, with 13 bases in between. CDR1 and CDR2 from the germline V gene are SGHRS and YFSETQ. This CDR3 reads CASSLASRTVSYEQYF. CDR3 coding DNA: TGCGCCAGCAGCTTGGCCAGCCGGACAGTCTCCTACGAGCAGTACTTC.

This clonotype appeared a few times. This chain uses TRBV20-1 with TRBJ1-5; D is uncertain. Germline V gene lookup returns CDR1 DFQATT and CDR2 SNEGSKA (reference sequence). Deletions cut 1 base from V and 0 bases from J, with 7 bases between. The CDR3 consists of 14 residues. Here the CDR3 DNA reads TGCAGTGCTAGAGCCCCTATTAGCAATCAGCCCCAGCATTTT. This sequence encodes CSARAPISNQPQHF.

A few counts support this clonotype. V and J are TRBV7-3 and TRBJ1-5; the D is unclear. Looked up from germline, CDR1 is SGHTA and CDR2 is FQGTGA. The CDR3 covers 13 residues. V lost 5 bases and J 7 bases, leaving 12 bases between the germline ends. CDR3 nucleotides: TGTGCCAGCAGCCCCCTAGCGGGACAGCCCCAGCATTTT. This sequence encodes CASSPLAGQPQHF.

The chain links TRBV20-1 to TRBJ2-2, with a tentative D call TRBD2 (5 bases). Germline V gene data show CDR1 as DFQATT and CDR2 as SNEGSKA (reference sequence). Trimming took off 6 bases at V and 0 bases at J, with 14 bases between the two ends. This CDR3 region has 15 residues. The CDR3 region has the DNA TGCAGTGCCCGTGGACTGGCCACGAACACCGGGGAGCTGTTTTTT. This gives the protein CSARGLATNTGELFF.

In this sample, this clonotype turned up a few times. This CDR3 reads CASSQERGAATDTQYF. The CDR3 region has the DNA TGCGCCAGCAGCCAAGAGCGGGGGGCCGCTACAGATACGCAGTATTTT. V gene TRBV4-1 combines with J gene TRBJ2-3, with 8 bases lining up with TRBD2. Germline CDR1 is MGHRA and CDR2 is YSYEKL. Trimming cost V 0 bases and J 3 bases; bases outside gene matches: 5. The CDR3 runs 16 residues.

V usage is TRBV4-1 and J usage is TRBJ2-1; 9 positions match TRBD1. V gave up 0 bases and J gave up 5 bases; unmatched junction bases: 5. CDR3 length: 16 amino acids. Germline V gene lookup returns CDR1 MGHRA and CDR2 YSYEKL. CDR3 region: CASSQDSNRGHNEQFF. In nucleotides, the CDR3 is TGCGCCAGCAGCCAAGATTCAAACAGGGGGCACAATGAGCAGTTCTTC.

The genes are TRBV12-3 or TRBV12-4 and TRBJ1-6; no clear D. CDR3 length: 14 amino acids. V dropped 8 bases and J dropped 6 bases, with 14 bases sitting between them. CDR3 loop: CASHLTGINSPLHF. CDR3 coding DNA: TGTGCCAGCCATTTGACGGGGATTAATTCACCCCTCCACTTT.

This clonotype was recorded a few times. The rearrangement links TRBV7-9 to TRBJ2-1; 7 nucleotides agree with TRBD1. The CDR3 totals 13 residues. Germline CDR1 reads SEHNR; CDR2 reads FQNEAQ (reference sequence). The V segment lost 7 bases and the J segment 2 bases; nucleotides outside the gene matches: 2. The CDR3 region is CASIGTAYNEQFF. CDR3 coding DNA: TGTGCCAGCATTGGGACAGCCTACAATGAGCAGTTCTTC.